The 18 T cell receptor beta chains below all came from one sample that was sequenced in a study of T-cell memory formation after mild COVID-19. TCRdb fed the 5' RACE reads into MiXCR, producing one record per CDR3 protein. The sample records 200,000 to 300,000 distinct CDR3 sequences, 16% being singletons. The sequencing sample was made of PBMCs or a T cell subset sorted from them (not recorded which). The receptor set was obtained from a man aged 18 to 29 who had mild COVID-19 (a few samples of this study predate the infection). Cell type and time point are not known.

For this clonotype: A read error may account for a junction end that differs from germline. Here the CDR3 reads CASNSGWVARESQYF. The CDR3 coding sequence is TGTGCCAGCAATTCTGGGTGGGTCGCGCGGGAGAGCCAGTACTTC. This chain uses TRBV6-6 with TRBJ2-5; TRBD2 matches at 7 bases. CDR1 MNHNY and CDR2 SVGAGI come from the germline V gene (reference sequence). CDR3 length equals 15 residues.

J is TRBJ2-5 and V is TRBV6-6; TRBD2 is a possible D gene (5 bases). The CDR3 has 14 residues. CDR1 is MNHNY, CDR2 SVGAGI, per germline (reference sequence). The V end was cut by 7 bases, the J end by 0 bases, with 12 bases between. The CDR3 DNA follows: TGTGCCAGCAAGTCCCGGGGTCACCAAGAGACCCAGTACTTC. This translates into CASKSRGHQETQYF.

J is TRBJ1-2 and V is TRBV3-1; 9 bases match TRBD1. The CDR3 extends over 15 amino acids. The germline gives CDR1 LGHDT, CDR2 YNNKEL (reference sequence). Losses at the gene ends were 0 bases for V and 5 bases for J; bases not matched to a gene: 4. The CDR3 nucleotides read TGTGCCAGCAGCCAAGATTGGGACAGGGAATATGGCTACACCTTC. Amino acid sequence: CASSQDWDREYGYTF. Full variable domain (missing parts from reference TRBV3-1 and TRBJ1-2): DTAVSQTPKYLVTQMGNDKSIKCEQNLGHDTMYWYKQDSKKFLKIMFSYNNKELIINETVPNRFSPKSPDKAHLNLHINSLELGDSAVYFCASSQDWDREYGYTFGSGTRLTVV.

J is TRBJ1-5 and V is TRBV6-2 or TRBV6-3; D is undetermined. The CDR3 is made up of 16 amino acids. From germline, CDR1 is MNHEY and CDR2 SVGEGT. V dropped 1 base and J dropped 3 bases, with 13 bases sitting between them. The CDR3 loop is CASSYFGRNLNQPQHF. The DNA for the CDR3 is TGTGCCAGCAGTTACTTTGGACGAAATCTCAATCAGCCCCAGCATTTT.

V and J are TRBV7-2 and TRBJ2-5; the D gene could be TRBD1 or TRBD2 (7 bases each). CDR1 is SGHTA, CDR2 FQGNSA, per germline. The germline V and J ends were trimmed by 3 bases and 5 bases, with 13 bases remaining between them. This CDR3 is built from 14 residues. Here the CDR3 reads CASSFQGGGETQYF. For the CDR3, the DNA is TGTGCCAGCAGCTTCCAGGGGGGAGGGGAGACCCAGTACTTC.

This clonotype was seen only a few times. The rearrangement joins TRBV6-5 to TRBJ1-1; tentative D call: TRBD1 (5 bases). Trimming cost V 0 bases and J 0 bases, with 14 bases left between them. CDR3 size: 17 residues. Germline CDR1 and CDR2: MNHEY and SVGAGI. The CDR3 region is CASSYSIGGTLNTEAFF. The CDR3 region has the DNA TGTGCCAGCAGTTACTCGATTGGGGGAACCTTGAACACTGAAGCTTTCTTT.

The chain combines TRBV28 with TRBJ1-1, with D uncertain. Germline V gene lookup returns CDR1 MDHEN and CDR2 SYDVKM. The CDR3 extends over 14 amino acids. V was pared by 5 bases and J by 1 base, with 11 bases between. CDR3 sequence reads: CASSGSVGNTEAFF. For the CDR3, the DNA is TGTGCCAGCAGTGGGTCAGTCGGGAACACTGAAGCTTTCTTT.

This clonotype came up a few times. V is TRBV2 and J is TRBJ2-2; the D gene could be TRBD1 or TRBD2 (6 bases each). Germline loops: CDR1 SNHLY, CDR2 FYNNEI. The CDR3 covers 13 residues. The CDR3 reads CASGATNTGELFF. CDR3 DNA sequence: TGTGCTTCGGGGGCCACGAACACCGGGGAGCTGTTTTTT.

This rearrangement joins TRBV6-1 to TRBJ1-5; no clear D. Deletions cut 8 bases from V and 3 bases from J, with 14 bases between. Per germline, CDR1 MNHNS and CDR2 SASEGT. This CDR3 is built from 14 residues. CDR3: CASASWGNNQPQHF. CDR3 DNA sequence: TGTGCCAGCGCATCGTGGGGAAACAATCAGCCCCAGCATTTT.

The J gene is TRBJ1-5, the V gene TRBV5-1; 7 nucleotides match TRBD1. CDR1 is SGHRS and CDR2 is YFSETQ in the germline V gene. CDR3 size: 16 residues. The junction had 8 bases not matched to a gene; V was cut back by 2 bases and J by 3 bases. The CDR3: CASSFGPGTDNQPQHF. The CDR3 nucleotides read TGCGCCAGCAGCTTCGGCCCCGGGACAGACAATCAGCCCCAGCATTTT.

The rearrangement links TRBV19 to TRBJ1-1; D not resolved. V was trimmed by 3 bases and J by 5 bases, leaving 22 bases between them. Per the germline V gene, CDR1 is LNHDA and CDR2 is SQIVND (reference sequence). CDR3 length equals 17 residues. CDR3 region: CASSIGGSRDEKTEAFF. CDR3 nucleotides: TGTGCCAGTAGTATCGGAGGCTCGAGGGATGAAAAGACTGAAGCTTTCTTT.

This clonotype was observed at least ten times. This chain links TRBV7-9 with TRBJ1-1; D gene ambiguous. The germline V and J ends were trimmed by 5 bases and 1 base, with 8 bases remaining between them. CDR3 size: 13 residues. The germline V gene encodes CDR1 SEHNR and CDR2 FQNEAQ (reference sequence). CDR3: CASSPAGNTEAFF. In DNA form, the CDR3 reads TGTGCCAGCAGCCCAGCCGGGAACACTGAAGCTTTCTTT.

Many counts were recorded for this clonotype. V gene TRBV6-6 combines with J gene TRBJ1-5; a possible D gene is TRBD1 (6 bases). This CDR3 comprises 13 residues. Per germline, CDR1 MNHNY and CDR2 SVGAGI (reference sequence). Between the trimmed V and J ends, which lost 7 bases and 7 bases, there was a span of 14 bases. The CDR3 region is CASIQTQGQPQHF. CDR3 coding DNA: TGTGCCAGCATTCAAACCCAGGGGCAGCCCCAGCATTTT.

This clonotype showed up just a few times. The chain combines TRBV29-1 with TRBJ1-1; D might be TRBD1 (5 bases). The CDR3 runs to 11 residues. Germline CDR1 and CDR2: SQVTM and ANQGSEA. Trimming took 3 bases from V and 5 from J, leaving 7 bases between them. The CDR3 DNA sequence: TGCAGCGTTGATCGGGGGACTGAAGCTTTCTTT. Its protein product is CSVDRGTEAFF.

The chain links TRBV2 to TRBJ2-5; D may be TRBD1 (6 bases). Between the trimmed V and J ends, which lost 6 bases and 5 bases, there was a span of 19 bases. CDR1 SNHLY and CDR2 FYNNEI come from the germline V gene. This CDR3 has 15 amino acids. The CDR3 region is CASRPTGMSFETQYF. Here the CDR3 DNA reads TGTGCCAGCAGGCCTACAGGGATGTCATTCGAGACCCAGTACTTC. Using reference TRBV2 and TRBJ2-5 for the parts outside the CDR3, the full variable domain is EPEVTQTPSHQVTQMGQEVILRCVPISNHLYFYWYRQILGQKVEFLVSFYNNEISEKSEIFDDQFSVERPDGSNFTLKIRSTKLEDSAMYFCASRPTGMSFETQYFGPGTRLLVL.

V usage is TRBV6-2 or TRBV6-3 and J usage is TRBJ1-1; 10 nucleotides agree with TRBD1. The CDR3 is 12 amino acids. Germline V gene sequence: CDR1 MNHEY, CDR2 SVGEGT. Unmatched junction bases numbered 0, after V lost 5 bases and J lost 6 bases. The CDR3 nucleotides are TGTGCCAGCAGTGGACAGGGGGCTGAAGCTTTCTTT. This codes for CASSGQGAEAFF.

In nucleotides, the CDR3 is TGCGCCAGCAGCTTGGCCTTGCGGGGGTTGGAGACCCAGTACTTC. This translates into CASSLALRGLETQYF. This chain joins TRBV5-1 and TRBJ2-5, with 7 nucleotides matching TRBD2. This CDR3 has 15 amino acids. The germline V gene has CDR1 SGHRS and CDR2 YFSETQ. Unmatched junction bases numbered 7, after V lost 0 bases and J lost 5 bases.

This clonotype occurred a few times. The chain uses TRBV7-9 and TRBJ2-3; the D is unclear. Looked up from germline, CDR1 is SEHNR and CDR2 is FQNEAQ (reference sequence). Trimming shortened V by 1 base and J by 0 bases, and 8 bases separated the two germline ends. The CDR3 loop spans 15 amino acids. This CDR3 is CASSLVAASTDTQYF. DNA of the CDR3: TGTGCCAGCAGCTTAGTGGCGGCGAGCACAGATACGCAGTATTTT.